The sequence of this T cell receptor beta chain was determined in a study of shared clonotypes between healthy human individuals. The assay used deep level. For every subset, genomic DNA was evenly distributed across several immunoSEQ plates. The method was immunoSEQ multiplex PCR; TCRdb's version includes in-frame clones alone and lacks a portion of them. The sample gives about 1,500,000 clones, approximately 96% of which show up once; 1% to 1.5% is in the top ten. Remarks on this clone: Its antigen is unknown.

General observations from the study: Larger estimated richness was generally seen in naive subsets than in memory subsets. An effect of sequencing depth on clonotype sharing among donors was expected.

This CDR3 region has 15 residues. The V gene's germline CDR1 is LNHDA and CDR2 SQIVND (reference sequence). V lost 4 bases to trimming and J lost 6 bases, with 16 bases between them. This chain connects TRBV19 to TRBJ2-1; D call uncertain. The specimen was naive CD4+ T cells sorted from blood. Sample subset: CD45RA+ positively selected. The TCR was taken from a man younger than 45 in good health. The DNA for the CDR3 is TGTGCCAGTAGTACCAAGGGAATAAGAAGCAATGAGCAGTTCTTC. Translated, it gives CASSTKGIRSNEQFF.